This T cell receptor beta chain was sequenced during a study of T cells in Graves' hyperthyroidism and ophthalmopathy. In the study overall: Specimen type is peripheral blood, collected at initial diagnosis prior to any treatment.

The study, taken as a whole, reports: Progression to ophthalmopathy was predicted a median of 6.5 months early. Ophthalmopathy stood apart from stable hyperthyroidism in a 13 V-J model.

The CDR3 runs to 15 residues. The ends were cut back, 2 bases at V and 5 bases at J, with 15 bases in the middle. Germline loops: CDR1 MNHEY, CDR2 SMNVEV (reference sequence). This clonotype was recorded a few times. The antigen is undetermined. RNA transcripts yielded amplified TCR beta CDR3 regions. During a first-round RT-PCR of the TCR CDR3, the HTBI primer set was used. TCRdb re-analysed the multiplex PCR reads in MiXCR, keeping a single row per CDR3 protein. This table has 650,000 to 850,000 distinct CDR3 sequences, approximately 18% appearing once. The clonotype originates from a woman in her fifties or sixties with Graves' hyperthyroidism that later progressed to Graves' ophthalmopathy. This rearrangement joins TRBV27 to TRBJ1-2, with a weak D call TRBD1 (6 bases). Sample: blood. CDR3 bases: TGTGCCAGCAGTTTAGGATACCTAGGGGGGTATGGCTACACCTTC. Its protein product is CASSLGYLGGYGYTF.